These 17 T cell receptor beta chains share one sample of origin, sequenced in a study of cytomegalovirus exposure and HLA in healthy donors. In the PCR, 60 Vbeta and 13 Jbeta primers were used. Repertoires were generated with immunoSEQ multiplex PCR, while TCRdb's copy carries only in-frame clones and drops some. The profile shows over 150,000 clones, roughly 77% of them singletons. The sequenced sample consisted of PBMCs. Receptors were obtained from a woman under 30 in good health and CMV-seronegative.

This chain joins TRBV19 and TRBJ1-2, with TRBD1 matching over 7 bases. CDR3 length equals 13 residues. Trimming cost V 6 bases and J 4 bases; bases outside gene matches: 5. Germline V gene data show CDR1 as LNHDA and CDR2 as SQIVND (reference sequence). In nucleotides, the CDR3 is TGTGCCAGTAGGTCGGGACAGTCCTATGGCTACACCTTC. This encodes CASRSGQSYGYTF.

J is TRBJ2-1 and V is TRBV29-1, with D perhaps TRBD2 (7 bases). Per the germline V gene, CDR1 is SQVTM and CDR2 is ANQGSEA. The V and J ends lost 4 bases and 0 bases respectively, with 16 bases between them. The CDR3 is made up of 16 amino acids. In nucleotides, the CDR3 is TGCAGCGTTGTACAAGCGGGACACACCTCCTACAATGAGCAGTTCTTC. Its protein is CSVVQAGHTSYNEQFF.

This clone was recorded once. This chain uses TRBV18 with TRBJ2-7; D call uncertain. CDR3 length: 16 residues. CDR1 is KGHSH and CDR2 is LQKENI in the germline V gene. The V gene lost 3 bases and the J gene lost 0 bases, with 15 bases spanning the gap. In DNA form, the CDR3 reads TGTGCCAGCTCACCCCGTTCAAGAGGCTCCTCCTACGAGCAGTACTTC. Its protein product is CASSPRSRGSSYEQYF. The full variable domain, its missing parts supplied by reference TRBV18 and TRBJ2-7, is NAGVMQNPRHLVRRRGQEARLRCSPMKGHSHVYWYRQLPEEGLKFMVYLQKENIIDESGMPKERFSAEFPKEGPSILRIQQVVRGDSAAYFCASSPRSRGSSYEQYFGPGTRLTVT.

This sequence joins TRBV18 and TRBJ1-3; D unresolved. CDR1 is KGHSH and CDR2 is LQKENI in the germline V gene. V shed 3 bases and J shed 4 bases, with 13 bases lying between them. The CDR3 loop spans 15 amino acids. The CDR3 spells CASSPLHTEGNTIYF. For the CDR3, the DNA is TGTGCCAGCTCACCTCTCCATACAGAGGGAAACACCATATATTTT. Full variable domain (missing parts from reference TRBV18 and TRBJ1-3): NAGVMQNPRHLVRRRGQEARLRCSPMKGHSHVYWYRQLPEEGLKFMVYLQKENIIDESGMPKERFSAEFPKEGPSILRIQQVVRGDSAAYFCASSPLHTEGNTIYFGEGSWLTVV.

J is TRBJ2-3 and V is TRBV19, with 8 bases matching TRBD1. With 6 bases clipped from V and 2 bases from J, the junction kept 4 bases outside the gene matches. CDR1 LNHDA and CDR2 SQIVND come from the germline V gene (reference sequence). CDR3 length equals 14 residues. CDR3 DNA: TGTGCCAGTAGAACAGGGGGACTCACAGATACGCAGTATTTT. It encodes CASRTGGLTDTQYF. Supplemented by reference TRBV19 and TRBJ2-3, the full variable domain reads DGGITQSPKYLFRKEGQNVTLSCEQNLNHDAMYWYRQDPGQGLRLIYYSQIVNDFQKGDIAEGYSVSREKKESFPLTVTSAQKNPTAFYLCASRTGGLTDTQYFGPGTRLTVL.

This chain links TRBV27 with TRBJ1-2; D remains ambiguous. V lost 0 bases and J 7 bases, leaving 9 bases between the germline ends. The CDR3 totals 13 residues. Germline lookup yields CDR1 MNHEY and CDR2 SMNVEV (reference sequence). For the CDR3, the DNA is TGTGCCAGCAGTTTATCGATAAGCGCTGGCTACACCTTC. It codes for CASSLSISAGYTF.

The J gene is TRBJ2-7, the V gene TRBV6-6; D not resolved. CDR1 is MNHNY and CDR2 is SVGAGI in the germline V gene (reference sequence). The CDR3 covers 14 residues. Trimming removed 2 bases from V and 0 bases from J, with 8 bases in between. CDR3 amino acids: CASSYVESSYEQYF. In DNA form, the CDR3 reads TGTGCCAGCAGTTACGTAGAGAGCTCCTACGAGCAGTACTTC.

J is TRBJ1-5 and V is TRBV2, with D tentatively TRBD1 (5 bases). V lost 6 bases and J 2 bases, leaving 11 bases between the germline ends. CDR3 length: 14 amino acids. Germline V gene sequence: CDR1 SNHLY, CDR2 FYNNEI. In DNA, the CDR3 is TGTGCCAGCAGGAGGACGGGGGGCAATCAGCCCCAGCATTTT. Encoded protein: CASRRTGGNQPQHF.

The J gene is TRBJ1-1, the V gene TRBV7-8; D perhaps matches TRBD1 (5 bases). Looked up from germline, CDR1 is SGHVS and CDR2 is FQNEAQ. V was pared by 5 bases and J by 4 bases, with 20 bases between. This CDR3 is built from 16 residues. Here the CDR3 DNA reads TGTGCCAGCAGCCCCAGGGTGGGGCTGACTAGCACTGAAGCTTTCTTT. This sequence encodes CASSPRVGLTSTEAFF.

The V and J genes are TRBV2 and TRBJ1-1, with TRBD1 identical over 7 bases. V gave up 6 bases and J gave up 7 bases; unmatched junction bases: 11. CDR3 length equals 14 residues. Germline CDR1 and CDR2: SNHLY and FYNNEI. The CDR3 region has the DNA TGTGCCAGCAGGGCAGGGACGGGGGACAGTGAAGCTTTCTTT. Amino acid sequence: CASRAGTGDSEAFF.

CDR3 in amino acids: CATKRDTGELFF. CDR3 DNA: TGTGCCACCAAGCGGGACACCGGGGAGCTGTTTTTT. This chain joins TRBV10-3 and TRBJ2-2; D is possibly TRBD2 (6 bases). The CDR3 covers 12 residues. V was cut by 10 bases and J by 3 bases, with 9 bases left in between. Germline V gives CDR1 ENHRY, CDR2 SYGVKD.

V is TRBV11-2 and J is TRBJ2-7; D might be TRBD1 (5 bases). V was clipped by 2 bases and J by 2 bases, with 10 bases between them. From germline, CDR1 is SGHAT and CDR2 FQNNGV. The CDR3 totals 14 residues. The CDR3 sequence is CASSLNRPAYEQYF. Written as DNA, the CDR3 is TGTGCCAGCAGCTTAAACAGGCCGGCCTACGAGCAGTACTTC.

This chain links TRBV5-4 with TRBJ2-1, with 12 bases identical to TRBD2. The CDR3 has 17 amino acids. Germline lookup yields CDR1 SGHNT and CDR2 YYREEE (reference sequence). J was trimmed by 9 bases and V by 4 bases; bases with no gene match: 14. In DNA, the CDR3 is TGTGCCAGCAGCCCGTTCCTAGCGGGAGGGGAAGGAAGTGAGCAGTTCTTC. Protein: CASSPFLAGGEGSEQFF.

The chain couples TRBV29-1 to TRBJ1-5; the D gene is possibly TRBD1 (5 bases). Per germline, CDR1 SQVTM and CDR2 ANQGSEA. V lost 6 bases and J 5 bases, leaving 11 bases between the germline ends. CDR3 length equals 12 residues. The CDR3 sequence: CSVGDRDQPQHF. The CDR3 DNA reads as TGCAGCGTCGGCGACAGAGATCAGCCCCAGCATTTT.

The sample holds one count of this clone. V and J are TRBV6-1 and TRBJ2-7, with D possibly being TRBD2 (5 bases). The CDR3 totals 13 residues. V shed 4 bases and J shed 1 base, with 8 bases lying between them. CDR1 is MNHNS and CDR2 is SASEGT in the germline V gene. This chain's CDR3 is CASSAGISYEQYF. CDR3 nucleotides: TGTGCCAGCAGTGCCGGGATTTCCTACGAGCAGTACTTC.

The chain links TRBV6-6 to TRBJ2-1; the D is unclear. Germline loops: CDR1 MNHNY, CDR2 SVGAGI (reference sequence). The V end lost 6 bases, the J end lost 8 bases, and 8 bases lay between the germline ends. The length of the CDR3 is 11 residues. In DNA form, the CDR3 reads TGTGCCAGCAGCCCCCAGTATGAGCAGTTCTTC. Its protein product is CASSPQYEQFF.

The chain combines TRBV5-4 with TRBJ1-1, with D unresolved. This CDR3 has 15 residues. V was trimmed by 6 bases and J by 7 bases, leaving 22 bases between them. Germline loops: CDR1 SGHNT, CDR2 YYREEE (reference sequence). Here the CDR3 DNA reads TGTGCCAGCAACAATTTGGCTCGGGGTACCAGTGAAGCTTTCTTT. Amino acids: CASNNLARGTSEAFF.